This T cell receptor (beta chain) was documented in a study of neurological immune-mediated disorders. Study-level points and caveats: There were no CDR3 amino acid sequences shared by expanded clones across subjects, a result suggesting private repertoires in all groups.

The healthy controls volunteered at a blood bank in Maryland, USA. The CDR3 covers 17 residues. Trimming took 2 bases from V and 0 from J; bases not matched to a gene: 7. Germline values: CDR1 SGHRS, CDR2 YFSETQ. This clonotype was found many times. No antigen is known for it. The cDNA was generated through 5'RACE incorporating 10-nucleotide random UMIs. Over 160 million TCR-beta sequences from 15-18 subjects were obtained in each sequencing run. In TCRdb, the 5' RACE reads were re-called with MiXCR into one record per CDR3 protein. The sample holds around 80,000 distinct CDR3 sequences, approximately 10% seen once.

This chain connects TRBV5-1 to TRBJ2-2; the match to TRBD1 covers 7 bases. This clonotype was sampled from a man aged 40-49 years in good health. The sample taken for sequencing was PBMCs. In DNA, the CDR3 is TGCGCCAGCAGCTTAGCTACCGGGACAGCGAACACCGGGGAGCTGTTTTTT. It is translated as CASSLATGTANTGELFF.